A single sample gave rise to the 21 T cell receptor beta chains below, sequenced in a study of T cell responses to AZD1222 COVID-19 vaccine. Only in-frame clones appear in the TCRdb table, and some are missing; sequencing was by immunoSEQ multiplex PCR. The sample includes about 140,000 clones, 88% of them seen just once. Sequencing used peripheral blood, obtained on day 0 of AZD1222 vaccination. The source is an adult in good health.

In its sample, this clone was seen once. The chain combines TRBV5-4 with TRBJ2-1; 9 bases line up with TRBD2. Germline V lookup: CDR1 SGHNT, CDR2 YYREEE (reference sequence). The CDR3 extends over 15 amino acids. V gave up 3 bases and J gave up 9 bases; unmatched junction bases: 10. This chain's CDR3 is CASSSRLAVRPEQFF. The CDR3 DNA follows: TGTGCCAGCAGCTCTAGACTAGCGGTAAGGCCTGAGCAGTTCTTC.

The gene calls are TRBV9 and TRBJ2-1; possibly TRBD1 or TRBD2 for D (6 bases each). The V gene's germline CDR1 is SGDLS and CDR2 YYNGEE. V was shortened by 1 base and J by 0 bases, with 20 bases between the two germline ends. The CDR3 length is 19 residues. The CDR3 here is CASSVTPGLGGSSYNEQFF. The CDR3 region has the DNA TGTGCCAGCAGCGTAACCCCTGGATTAGGGGGGAGCTCCTACAATGAGCAGTTCTTC.

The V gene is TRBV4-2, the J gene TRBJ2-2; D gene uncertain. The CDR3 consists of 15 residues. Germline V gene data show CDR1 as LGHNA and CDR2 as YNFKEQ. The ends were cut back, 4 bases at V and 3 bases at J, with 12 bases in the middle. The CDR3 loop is CASSPFVGDTGELFF. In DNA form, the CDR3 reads TGTGCCAGCAGCCCCTTCGTGGGTGACACCGGGGAGCTGTTTTTT.

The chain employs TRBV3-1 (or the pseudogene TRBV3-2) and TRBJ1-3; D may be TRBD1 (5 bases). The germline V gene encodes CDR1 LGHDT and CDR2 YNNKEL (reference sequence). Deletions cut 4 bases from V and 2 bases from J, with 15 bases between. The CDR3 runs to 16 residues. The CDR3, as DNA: TGTGCCAGCAGCCTCCCCGGGGGACCTCCTGGAAACACCATATATTTT. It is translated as CASSLPGGPPGNTIYF.

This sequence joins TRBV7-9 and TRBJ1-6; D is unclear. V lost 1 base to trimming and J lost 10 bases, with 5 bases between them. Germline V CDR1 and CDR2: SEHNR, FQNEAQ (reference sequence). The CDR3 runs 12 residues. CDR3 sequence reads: CASSLGESPLHF. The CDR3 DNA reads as TGTGCCAGCAGCTTAGGAGAGTCACCCCTCCACTTT.

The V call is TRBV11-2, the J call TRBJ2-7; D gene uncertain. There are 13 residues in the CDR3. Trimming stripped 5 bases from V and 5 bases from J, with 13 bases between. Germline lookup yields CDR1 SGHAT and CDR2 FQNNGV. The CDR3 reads CASSRLRANEQYF. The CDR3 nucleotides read TGTGCCAGCAGCCGGTTGAGAGCGAACGAGCAGTACTTC.

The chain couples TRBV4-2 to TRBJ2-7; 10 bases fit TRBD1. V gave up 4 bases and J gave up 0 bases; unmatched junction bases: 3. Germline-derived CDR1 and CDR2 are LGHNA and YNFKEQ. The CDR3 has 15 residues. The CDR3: CASSPGQGNSYEQYF. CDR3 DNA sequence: TGTGCCAGCAGCCCGGGACAGGGGAACTCCTACGAGCAGTACTTC.

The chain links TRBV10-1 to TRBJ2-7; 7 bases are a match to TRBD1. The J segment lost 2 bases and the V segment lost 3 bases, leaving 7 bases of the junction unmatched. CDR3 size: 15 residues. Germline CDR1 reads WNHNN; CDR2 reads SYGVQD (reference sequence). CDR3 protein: CASSEGTAEPYEQYF. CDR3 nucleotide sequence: TGCGCCAGCAGTGAAGGGACAGCAGAACCCTACGAGCAGTACTTC.

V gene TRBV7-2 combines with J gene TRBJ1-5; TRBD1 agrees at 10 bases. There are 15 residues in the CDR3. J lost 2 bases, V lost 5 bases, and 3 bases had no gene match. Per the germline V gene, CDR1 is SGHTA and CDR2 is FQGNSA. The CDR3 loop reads CASSQGQGGNQPQHF. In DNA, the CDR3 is TGTGCCAGCAGCCAAGGACAGGGGGGCAATCAGCCCCAGCATTTT. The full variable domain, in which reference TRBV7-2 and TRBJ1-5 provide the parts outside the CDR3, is GAGVSQSPSNKVTEKGKDVELRCDPISGHTALYWYRQSLGQGLEFLIYFQGNSAPDKSGLPSDRFSAERTGGSVSTLTIQRTQQEDSAVYLCASSQGQGGNQPQHFGDGTRLSIL.

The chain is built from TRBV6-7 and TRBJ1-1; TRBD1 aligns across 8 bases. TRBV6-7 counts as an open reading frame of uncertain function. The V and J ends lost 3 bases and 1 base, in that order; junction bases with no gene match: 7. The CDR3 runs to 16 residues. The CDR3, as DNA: TGTGCCAGCAGTTATCCCCTGGGACAGGAGAACACTGAAGCTTTCTTT. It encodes CASSYPLGQENTEAFF.

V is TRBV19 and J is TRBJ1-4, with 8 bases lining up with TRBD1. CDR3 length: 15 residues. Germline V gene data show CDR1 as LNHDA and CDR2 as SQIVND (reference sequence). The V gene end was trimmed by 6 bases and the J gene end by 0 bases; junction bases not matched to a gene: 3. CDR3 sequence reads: CASRTGDATNEKLFF. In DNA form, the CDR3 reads TGTGCCAGTAGGACAGGGGACGCAACTAATGAAAAACTGTTTTTT.

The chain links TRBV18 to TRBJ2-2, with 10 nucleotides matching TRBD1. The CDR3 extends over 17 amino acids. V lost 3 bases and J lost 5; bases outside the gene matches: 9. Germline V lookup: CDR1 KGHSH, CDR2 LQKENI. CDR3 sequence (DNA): TGTGCCAGCTCACCGGGAGACAGGGGGCGAGAGACCGGGGAGCTGTTTTTT. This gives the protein CASSPGDRGRETGELFF. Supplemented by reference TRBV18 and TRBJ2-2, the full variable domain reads NAGVMQNPRHLVRRRGQEARLRCSPMKGHSHVYWYRQLPEEGLKFMVYLQKENIIDESGMPKERFSAEFPKEGPSILRIQQVVRGDSAAYFCASSPGDRGRETGELFFGEGSRLTVL.

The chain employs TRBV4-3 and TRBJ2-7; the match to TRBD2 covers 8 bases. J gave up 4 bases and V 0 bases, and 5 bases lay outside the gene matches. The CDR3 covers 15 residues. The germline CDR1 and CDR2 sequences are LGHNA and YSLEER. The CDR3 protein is CASSQDRSSGYEQYF. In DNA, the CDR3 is TGCGCCAGCAGCCAAGATAGGTCTAGCGGGTACGAGCAGTACTTC.

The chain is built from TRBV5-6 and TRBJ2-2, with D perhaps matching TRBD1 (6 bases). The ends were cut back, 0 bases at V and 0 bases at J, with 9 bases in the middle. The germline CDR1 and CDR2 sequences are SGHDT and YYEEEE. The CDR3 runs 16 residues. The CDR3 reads CASSLAQGANTGELFF. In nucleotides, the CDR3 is TGTGCCAGCAGCTTGGCACAGGGCGCGAACACCGGGGAGCTGTTTTTT.

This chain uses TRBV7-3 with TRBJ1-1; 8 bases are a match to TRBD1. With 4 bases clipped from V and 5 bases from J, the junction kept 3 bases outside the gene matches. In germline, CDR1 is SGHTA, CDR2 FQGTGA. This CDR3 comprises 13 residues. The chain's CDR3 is CASSSQGGTEAFF. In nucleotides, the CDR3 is TGTGCCAGCAGCTCACAGGGGGGGACTGAAGCTTTCTTT.

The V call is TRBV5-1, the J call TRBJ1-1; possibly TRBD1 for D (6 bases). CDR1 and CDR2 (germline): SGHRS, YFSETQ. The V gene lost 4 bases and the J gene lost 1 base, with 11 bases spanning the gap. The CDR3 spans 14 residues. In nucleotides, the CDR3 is TGCGCCAGCAGCGTGGACAGACCGAACACTGAAGCTTTCTTT. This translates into CASSVDRPNTEAFF.

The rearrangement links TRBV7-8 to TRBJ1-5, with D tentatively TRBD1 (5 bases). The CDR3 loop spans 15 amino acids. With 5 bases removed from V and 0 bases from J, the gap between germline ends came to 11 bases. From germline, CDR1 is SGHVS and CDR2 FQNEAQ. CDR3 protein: CASSRQRYSNQPQHF. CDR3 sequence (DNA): TGTGCCAGCAGCCGACAGCGATATAGCAATCAGCCCCAGCATTTT.

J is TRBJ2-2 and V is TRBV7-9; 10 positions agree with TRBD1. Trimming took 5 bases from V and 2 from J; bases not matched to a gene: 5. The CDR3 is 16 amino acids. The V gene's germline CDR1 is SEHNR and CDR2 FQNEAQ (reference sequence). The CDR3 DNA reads TGTGCCAGCAGCACACGGACAGGGGGAAACACCGGGGAGCTGTTTTTT. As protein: CASSTRTGGNTGELFF.

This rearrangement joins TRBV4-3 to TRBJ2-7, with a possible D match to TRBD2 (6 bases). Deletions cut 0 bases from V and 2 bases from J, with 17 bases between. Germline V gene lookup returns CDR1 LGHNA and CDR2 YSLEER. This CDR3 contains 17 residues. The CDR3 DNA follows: TGCGCCAGCAGCCAAGATAGGAGAGCGGGCTTGCCCTACGAGCAGTACTTC. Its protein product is CASSQDRRAGLPYEQYF.

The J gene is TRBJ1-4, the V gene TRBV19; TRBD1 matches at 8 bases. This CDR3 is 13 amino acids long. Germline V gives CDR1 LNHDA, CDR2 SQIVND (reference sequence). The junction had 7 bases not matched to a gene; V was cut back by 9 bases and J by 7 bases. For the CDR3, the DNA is TGTGCCAGCCGACAGGGGCCCGGTGAAAAACTGTTTTTT. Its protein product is CASRQGPGEKLFF.

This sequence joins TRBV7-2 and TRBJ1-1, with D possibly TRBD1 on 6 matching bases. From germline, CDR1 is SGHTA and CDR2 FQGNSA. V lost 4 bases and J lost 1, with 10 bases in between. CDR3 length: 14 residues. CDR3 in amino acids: CASSYLTGNTEAFF. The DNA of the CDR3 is TGTGCCAGCAGCTACCTGACAGGGAACACTGAAGCTTTCTTT. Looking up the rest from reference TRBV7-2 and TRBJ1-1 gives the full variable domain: GAGVSQSPSNKVTEKGKDVELRCDPISGHTALYWYRQSLGQGLEFLIYFQGNSAPDKSGLPSDRFSAERTGGSVSTLTIQRTQQEDSAVYLCASSYLTGNTEAFFGQGTRLTVV.